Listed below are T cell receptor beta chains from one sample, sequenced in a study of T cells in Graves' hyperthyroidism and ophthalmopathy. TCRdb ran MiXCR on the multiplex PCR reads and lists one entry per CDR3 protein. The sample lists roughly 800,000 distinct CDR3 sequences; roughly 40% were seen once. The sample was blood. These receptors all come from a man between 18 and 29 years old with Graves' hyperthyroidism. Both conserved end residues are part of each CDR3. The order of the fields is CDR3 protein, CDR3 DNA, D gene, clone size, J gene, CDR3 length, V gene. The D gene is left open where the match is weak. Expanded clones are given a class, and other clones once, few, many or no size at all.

cdr3_aa: CASSRQDYTGELFF; cdr3_nt: TGTGCCAGTAGTAGACAGGATTACACCGGGGAGCTGTTTTTT; d_call: NA; clone_size: few; j_call: TRBJ2-2; cdr3_length: 14; v_call: TRBV19
cdr3_aa: CASSHSLDNYGYTF; cdr3_nt: TGTGCCAGCAGCCATTCTCTGGACAACTATGGCTACACCTTC; d_call: NA; clone_size: few; j_call: TRBJ1-2; cdr3_length: 14; v_call: TRBV7-2
cdr3_aa: CASRPSGGTDTQYF; cdr3_nt: TGCGCCAGCAGGCCTAGCGGGGGAACAGATACGCAGTATTTT; d_call: TRBD2; clone_size: NA; j_call: TRBJ2-3; cdr3_length: 14; v_call: TRBV7-2
cdr3_aa: CASSRGAYHQETQYF; cdr3_nt: TGTGCCAGCAGCCGGGGAGCGTATCACCAAGAGACCCAGTACTTC; d_call: NA; clone_size: few; j_call: TRBJ2-5; cdr3_length: 15; v_call: TRBV7-2
cdr3_aa: CASSLGDSSYQPQHF; cdr3_nt: TGTGCCAGCAGTTTGGGGGACTCGTCATATCAGCCCCAGCATTTT; d_call: NA; clone_size: NA; j_call: TRBJ1-5; cdr3_length: 15; v_call: TRBV12-3/TRBV12-4
cdr3_aa: CSASGGAVSGYTF; cdr3_nt: TGCAGTGCTAGCGGGGGGGCTGTGAGCGGCTACACCTTC; d_call: NA; clone_size: few; j_call: TRBJ1-2; cdr3_length: 13; v_call: TRBV20-1
cdr3_aa: CASSTSTGRDQPQHF; cdr3_nt: TGTGCCAGTAGTACCTCGACAGGGCGAGATCAGCCCCAGCATTTT; d_call: TRBD1; clone_size: few; j_call: TRBJ1-5; cdr3_length: 15; v_call: TRBV19
cdr3_aa: CASITKGGTANTGELFF; cdr3_nt: TGTGCCAGCATCACCAAAGGGGGGACAGCGAACACCGGGGAGCTGTTTTTT; d_call: NA; clone_size: NA; j_call: TRBJ2-2; cdr3_length: 17; v_call: TRBV2
cdr3_aa: CAISGQKRASNVLTF; cdr3_nt: TGTGCCATCAGTGGACAGAAAAGGGCCTCGAACGTCCTGACTTTC; d_call: NA; clone_size: many; j_call: TRBJ2-6; cdr3_length: 15; v_call: TRBV10-3
cdr3_aa: CASSYGSETEAFF; cdr3_nt: TGTGCCAGCAGTTACGGGTCAGAAACTGAAGCTTTCTTT; d_call: NA; clone_size: few; j_call: TRBJ1-1; cdr3_length: 13; v_call: TRBV6-5
cdr3_aa: CSARGTSGGSSYEQYF; cdr3_nt: TGCAGTGCTAGAGGGACTAGCGGGGGTAGCTCCTACGAGCAGTACTTC; d_call: TRBD2; clone_size: many; j_call: TRBJ2-7; cdr3_length: 16; v_call: TRBV20-1
cdr3_aa: CASSAPRGSSYNSPLHF; cdr3_nt: TGTGCCAGCAGCGCGCCCCGGGGGAGCTCCTATAATTCACCCCTCCACTTT; d_call: NA; clone_size: few; j_call: TRBJ1-6; cdr3_length: 17; v_call: TRBV7-9
cdr3_aa: CASTFRWGQGTSGANVLTF; cdr3_nt: TGTGCCAGCACCTTTAGGTGGGGACAGGGGACGTCTGGGGCCAACGTCCTGACTTTC; d_call: TRBD1; clone_size: NA; j_call: TRBJ2-6; cdr3_length: 19; v_call: TRBV12-3/TRBV12-4
cdr3_aa: CASCYLDTYTEAFF; cdr3_nt: TGTGCCAGCTGTTACTTGGACACGTACACTGAAGCTTTCTTT; d_call: NA; clone_size: NA; j_call: TRBJ1-1; cdr3_length: 14; v_call: TRBV11-1
cdr3_aa: CASSLVDGYEQYF; cdr3_nt: TGTGCCAGCAGCTTAGTTGACGGCTACGAGCAGTACTTC; d_call: NA; clone_size: many; j_call: TRBJ2-7; cdr3_length: 13; v_call: TRBV7-9
cdr3_aa: CASSLGRIPNSPLHF; cdr3_nt: TGCGCCAGCAGCCTTGGACGGATCCCAAATTCACCCCTCCACTTT; d_call: NA; clone_size: many; j_call: TRBJ1-6; cdr3_length: 15; v_call: TRBV4-1
cdr3_aa: CASSRRQGQGNTIYF; cdr3_nt: TGTGCCAGCAGCCGTCGACAGGGACAGGGGAACACCATATATTTT; d_call: TRBD1; clone_size: NA; j_call: TRBJ1-3; cdr3_length: 15; v_call: TRBV6-6
cdr3_aa: CASSKTSGSKHEQYF; cdr3_nt: TGTGCCAGCAGCAAAACTAGCGGGAGTAAGCACGAGCAGTACTTC; d_call: TRBD2; clone_size: few; j_call: TRBJ2-7; cdr3_length: 15; v_call: TRBV7-9
cdr3_aa: CSASFSGQVYEQYF; cdr3_nt: TGCAGTGCTAGTTTCTCGGGACAGGTCTACGAGCAGTACTTC; d_call: TRBD1; clone_size: NA; j_call: TRBJ2-7; cdr3_length: 14; v_call: TRBV20-1
cdr3_aa: CATGLAYYEQYF; cdr3_nt: TGTGCTACCGGACTAGCTTACTACGAGCAGTACTTC; d_call: TRBD2; clone_size: many; j_call: TRBJ2-7; cdr3_length: 12; v_call: TRBV7-7
cdr3_aa: CASSYGTDGYTIYF; cdr3_nt: TGTGCCAGCAGCTACGGGACAGATGGCTACACCATATATTTT; d_call: TRBD1; clone_size: NA; j_call: TRBJ1-3; cdr3_length: 14; v_call: TRBV7-9
cdr3_aa: CASSLSARRGNQPQHF; cdr3_nt: TGTGCCAGCAGTTTGTCGGCCAGGAGGGGCAATCAGCCCCAGCATTTT; d_call: NA; clone_size: NA; j_call: TRBJ1-5; cdr3_length: 16; v_call: TRBV28
cdr3_aa: CSVAGGAGEKLFF; cdr3_nt: TGCAGCGTCGCTGGGGGGGCAGGTGAAAAACTGTTTTTT; d_call: NA; clone_size: NA; j_call: TRBJ1-4; cdr3_length: 13; v_call: TRBV29-1
cdr3_aa: CASSNSGGELFF; cdr3_nt: TGTGCCAGCAGTAACTCTGGTGGGGAGCTGTTTTTT; d_call: NA; clone_size: NA; j_call: TRBJ2-2; cdr3_length: 12; v_call: TRBV2
cdr3_aa: CASSLTGSTYEQYF; cdr3_nt: TGTGCCAGCAGCTTAACAGGATCCACCTACGAGCAGTACTTC; d_call: NA; clone_size: many; j_call: TRBJ2-7; cdr3_length: 14; v_call: TRBV7-9
cdr3_aa: CASTLGSPLHF; cdr3_nt: TGTGCCAGCACCTTGGGGTCACCCCTCCACTTT; d_call: NA; clone_size: many; j_call: TRBJ1-6; cdr3_length: 11; v_call: TRBV12-3/TRBV12-4
cdr3_aa: CASMPSSYNSPLHF; cdr3_nt: TGTGCCAGCATGCCGAGCTCCTATAATTCACCCCTCCACTTT; d_call: NA; clone_size: many; j_call: TRBJ1-6; cdr3_length: 14; v_call: TRBV2
cdr3_aa: CSARVGEARASGSRETQYF; cdr3_nt: TGCAGTGCTAGAGTTGGTGAGGCGCGGGCTAGCGGGAGCCGAGAGACCCAGTACTTC; d_call: TRBD2; clone_size: NA; j_call: TRBJ2-5; cdr3_length: 19; v_call: TRBV20-1
cdr3_aa: CAWSMGESPLHF; cdr3_nt: TGTGCCTGGAGTATGGGGGAATCACCCCTCCACTTT; d_call: NA; clone_size: NA; j_call: TRBJ1-6; cdr3_length: 12; v_call: TRBV30
cdr3_aa: CASSPQGQSSPLHF; cdr3_nt: TGTGCCAGCAGCCCACAGGGTCAGAGTTCACCCCTCCACTTT; d_call: NA; clone_size: few; j_call: TRBJ1-6; cdr3_length: 14; v_call: TRBV6-6
cdr3_aa: CASSGDIKQPQHF; cdr3_nt: TGTGCCAGCAGTGGGGACATCAAGCAGCCCCAGCATTTT; d_call: NA; clone_size: many; j_call: TRBJ1-5; cdr3_length: 13; v_call: TRBV2
cdr3_aa: CAIKGGTFHEQYF; cdr3_nt: TGTGCCATCAAGGGCGGGACGTTCCACGAGCAGTACTTC; d_call: NA; clone_size: many; j_call: TRBJ2-7; cdr3_length: 13; v_call: TRBV10-3
cdr3_aa: CASSLTGGNGYTF; cdr3_nt: TGTGCCAGCAGCCTAACAGGGGGCAATGGCTACACCTTC; d_call: TRBD1; clone_size: many; j_call: TRBJ1-2; cdr3_length: 13; v_call: TRBV7-2
cdr3_aa: CASSGFYEQYF; cdr3_nt: TGTGCCAGCAGCGGCTTCTACGAGCAGTACTTC; d_call: NA; clone_size: many; j_call: TRBJ2-7; cdr3_length: 11; v_call: TRBV7-9
cdr3_aa: CASSSSGGADEQYF; cdr3_nt: TGTGCCAGCAGTTCTAGCGGGGGGGCCGACGAGCAGTACTTC; d_call: TRBD2; clone_size: NA; j_call: TRBJ2-7; cdr3_length: 14; v_call: TRBV25-1
cdr3_aa: CASSLKDRVSYNSPLHF; cdr3_nt: TGTGCCAGCAGCCTTAAGGACAGAGTCTCCTATAATTCACCCCTCCACTTT; d_call: NA; clone_size: NA; j_call: TRBJ1-6; cdr3_length: 17; v_call: TRBV2
cdr3_aa: CASSYTHTNTGELFF; cdr3_nt: TGTGCCAGCAGCTACACACATACGAACACCGGGGAGCTGTTTTTT; d_call: NA; clone_size: NA; j_call: TRBJ2-2; cdr3_length: 15; v_call: TRBV7-2
cdr3_aa: CSARDMAAVSEAFF; cdr3_nt: TGCAGTGCTAGAGATATGGCGGCAGTCTCTGAAGCTTTCTTT; d_call: NA; clone_size: NA; j_call: TRBJ1-1; cdr3_length: 14; v_call: TRBV20-1
cdr3_aa: CASSFAQRGYDEQYF; cdr3_nt: TGTGCCAGCAGCTTCGCACAGAGGGGGTATGACGAGCAGTACTTC; d_call: NA; clone_size: few; j_call: TRBJ2-7; cdr3_length: 15; v_call: TRBV7-2
cdr3_aa: CASSARGVRDTEAFF; cdr3_nt: TGTGCCAGCAGTGCTAGAGGTGTCAGGGACACTGAAGCTTTCTTT; d_call: NA; clone_size: NA; j_call: TRBJ1-1; cdr3_length: 15; v_call: TRBV9
cdr3_aa: CASSREVDSPYEQYF; cdr3_nt: TGTGCCAGCAGCAGAGAGGTCGACAGTCCCTACGAGCAGTACTTC; d_call: NA; clone_size: few; j_call: TRBJ2-7; cdr3_length: 15; v_call: TRBV4-2
cdr3_aa: CASSFPRGGSPLHF; cdr3_nt: TGTGCCAGCAGCTTCCCACGAGGGGGATCACCCCTCCACTTT; d_call: NA; clone_size: many; j_call: TRBJ1-6; cdr3_length: 14; v_call: TRBV7-9
cdr3_aa: CASSSKQGKGFEKLFF; cdr3_nt: TGTGCCAGCAGCTCCAAACAGGGAAAAGGTTTTGAAAAACTGTTTTTT; d_call: NA; clone_size: once; j_call: TRBJ1-4; cdr3_length: 16; v_call: TRBV7-9
cdr3_aa: CASSGRQGGSPLHF; cdr3_nt: TGTGCCAGCAGTGGCCGACAGGGAGGTTCACCCCTCCACTTT; d_call: TRBD1; clone_size: many; j_call: TRBJ1-6; cdr3_length: 14; v_call: TRBV25-1
cdr3_aa: CASSATGTTEAFF; cdr3_nt: TGTGCCAGCAGTGCTACCGGGACCACTGAAGCTTTCTTT; d_call: NA; clone_size: many; j_call: TRBJ1-1; cdr3_length: 13; v_call: TRBV2